Sequencing of this T cell receptor beta chain was carried out in a study of radiation and T cells in renal cell carcinoma. The repertoire was sequenced with immunoSEQ multiplex PCR; TCRdb's copy has only in-frame clones and lacks some. The data hold about 150,000 clones, with 75% to 90% observed a single time. The time point: blood 4 weeks post-SBRT, at nephrectomy. Treatment: 15 Gy SBRT to primary tumor, nephrectomy 4 weeks later. Germline CDR1 MNHEY, CDR2 SMNVEV (reference sequence). The CDR3 sequence is 16 residues long. V was clipped by 4 bases and J by 5 bases; unmatched bases: 9. The material sequenced was blood, taken from a patient whose treatment included radiotherapy and nephrectomy. The chain carries TRBV27 and TRBJ2-7; 12 bases agree with TRBD2. The TCR was taken from a woman aged 50 to 60 with renal cell carcinoma. The CDR3 reads CASSWASGRGRDEQYF. CDR3 sequence (DNA): TGTGCCAGCAGTTGGGCTAGCGGGAGGGGACGGGACGAGCAGTACTTC.